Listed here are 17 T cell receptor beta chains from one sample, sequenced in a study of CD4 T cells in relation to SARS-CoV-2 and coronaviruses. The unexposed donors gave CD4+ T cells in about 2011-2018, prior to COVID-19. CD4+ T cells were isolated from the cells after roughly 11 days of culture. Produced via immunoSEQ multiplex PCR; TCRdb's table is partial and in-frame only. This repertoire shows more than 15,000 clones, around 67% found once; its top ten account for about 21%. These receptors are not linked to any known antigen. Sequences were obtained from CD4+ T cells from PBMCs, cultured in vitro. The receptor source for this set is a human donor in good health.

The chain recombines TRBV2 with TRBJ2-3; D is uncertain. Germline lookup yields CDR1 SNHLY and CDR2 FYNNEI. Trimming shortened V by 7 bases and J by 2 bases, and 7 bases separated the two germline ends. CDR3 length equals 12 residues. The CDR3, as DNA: TGTGCCAGCACCGTTACCACAGATACGCAGTATTTT. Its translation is CASTVTTDTQYF.

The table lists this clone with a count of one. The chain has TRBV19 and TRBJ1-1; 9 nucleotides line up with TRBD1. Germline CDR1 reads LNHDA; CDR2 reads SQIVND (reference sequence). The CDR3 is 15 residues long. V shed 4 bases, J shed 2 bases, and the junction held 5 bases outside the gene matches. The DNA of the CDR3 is TGTGCCAGTAGTACCTCGGGACAGGGCAACACTGAAGCTTTCTTT. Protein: CASSTSGQGNTEAFF.

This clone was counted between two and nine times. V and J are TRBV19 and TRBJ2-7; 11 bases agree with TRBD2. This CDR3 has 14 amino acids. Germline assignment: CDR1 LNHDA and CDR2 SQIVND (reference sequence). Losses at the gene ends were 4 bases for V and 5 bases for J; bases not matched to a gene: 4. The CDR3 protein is CASSTVAGGNEQYF. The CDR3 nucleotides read TGTGCCAGTAGTACCGTAGCGGGGGGGAACGAGCAGTACTTC.

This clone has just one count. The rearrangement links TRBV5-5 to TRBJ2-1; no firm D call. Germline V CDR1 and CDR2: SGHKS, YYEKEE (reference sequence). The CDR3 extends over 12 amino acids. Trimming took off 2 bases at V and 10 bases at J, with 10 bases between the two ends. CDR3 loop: CASSFVGREQFF. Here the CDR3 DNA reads TGTGCCAGCAGCTTTGTAGGTAGGGAGCAGTTCTTC.

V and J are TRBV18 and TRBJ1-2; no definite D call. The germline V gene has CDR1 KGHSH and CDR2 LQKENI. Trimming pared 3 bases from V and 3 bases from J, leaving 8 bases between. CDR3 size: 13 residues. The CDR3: CASSPARDYGYTF. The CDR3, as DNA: TGTGCCAGCTCACCCGCTCGCGACTATGGCTACACCTTC. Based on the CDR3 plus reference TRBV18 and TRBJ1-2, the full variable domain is NAGVMQNPRHLVRRRGQEARLRCSPMKGHSHVYWYRQLPEEGLKFMVYLQKENIIDESGMPKERFSAEFPKEGPSILRIQQVVRGDSAAYFCASSPARDYGYTFGSGTRLTVV.

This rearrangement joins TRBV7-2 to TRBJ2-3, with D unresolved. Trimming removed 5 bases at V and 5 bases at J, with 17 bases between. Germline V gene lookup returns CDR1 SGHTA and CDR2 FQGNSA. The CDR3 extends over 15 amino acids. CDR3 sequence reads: CASSPSPALRDTQYF. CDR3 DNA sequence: TGTGCCAGCAGCCCAAGTCCCGCCCTCCGAGATACGCAGTATTTT.

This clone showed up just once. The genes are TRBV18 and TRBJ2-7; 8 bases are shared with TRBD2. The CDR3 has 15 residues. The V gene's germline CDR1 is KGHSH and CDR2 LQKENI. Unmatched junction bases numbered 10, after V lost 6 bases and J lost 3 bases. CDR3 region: CASSPGLAEGYEQYF. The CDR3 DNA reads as TGTGCCAGCTCCCCCGGACTAGCTGAGGGCTACGAGCAGTACTTC. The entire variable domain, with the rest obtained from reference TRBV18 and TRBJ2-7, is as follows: NAGVMQNPRHLVRRRGQEARLRCSPMKGHSHVYWYRQLPEEGLKFMVYLQKENIIDESGMPKERFSAEFPKEGPSILRIQQVVRGDSAAYFCASSPGLAEGYEQYFGPGTRLTVT.

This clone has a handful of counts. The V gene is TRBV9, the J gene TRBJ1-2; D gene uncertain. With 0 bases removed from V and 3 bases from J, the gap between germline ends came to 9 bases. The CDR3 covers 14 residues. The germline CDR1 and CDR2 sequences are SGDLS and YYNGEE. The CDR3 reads CASSVAVQDYGYTF. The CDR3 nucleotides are TGTGCCAGCAGCGTAGCGGTCCAGGACTATGGCTACACCTTC.

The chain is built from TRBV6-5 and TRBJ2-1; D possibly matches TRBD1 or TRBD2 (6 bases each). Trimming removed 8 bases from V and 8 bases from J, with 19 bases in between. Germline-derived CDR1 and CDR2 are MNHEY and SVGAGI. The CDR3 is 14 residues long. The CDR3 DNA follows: TGTGCCAGCGGACTACAGGGTCGGGAAGATGAGCAGTTCTTC. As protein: CASGLQGREDEQFF.

The CDR3 DNA is TGTGCCAGTGACAGCCGTCGAGGAAACACCATATATTTT. Protein sequence: CASDSRRGNTIYF. J is TRBJ1-3 and V is TRBV12-3 or TRBV12-4, with D perhaps matching TRBD1 (5 bases). This CDR3 has 13 amino acids. V dropped 9 bases and J dropped 4 bases, with 13 bases sitting between them.

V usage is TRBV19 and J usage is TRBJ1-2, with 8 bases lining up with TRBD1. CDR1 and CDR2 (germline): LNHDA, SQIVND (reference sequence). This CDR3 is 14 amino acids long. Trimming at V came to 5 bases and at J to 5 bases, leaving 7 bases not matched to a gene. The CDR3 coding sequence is TGTGCCAGTAGTGCCGGACAGGGAAGTTATGGCTACACCTTC. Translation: CASSAGQGSYGYTF.

As DNA, the CDR3 is TGTGCCAGCAGTCTACTAGCGGGAGACGAGCAGTACTTC. Translation: CASSLLAGDEQYF. V and J are TRBV7-2 and TRBJ2-7; 11 bases line up with TRBD2. The germline V gene encodes CDR1 SGHTA and CDR2 FQGNSA. This CDR3 spans 13 amino acids. The V gene end was trimmed by 6 bases and the J gene end by 5 bases; junction bases not matched to a gene: 3.

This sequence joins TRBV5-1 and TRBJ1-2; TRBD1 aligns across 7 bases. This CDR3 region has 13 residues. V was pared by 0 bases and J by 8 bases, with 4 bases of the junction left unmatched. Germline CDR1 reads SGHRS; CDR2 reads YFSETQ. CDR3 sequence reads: CASSLGQGDGYTF. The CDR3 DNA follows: TGCGCCAGCAGCTTGGGCCAGGGGGACGGCTACACCTTC.

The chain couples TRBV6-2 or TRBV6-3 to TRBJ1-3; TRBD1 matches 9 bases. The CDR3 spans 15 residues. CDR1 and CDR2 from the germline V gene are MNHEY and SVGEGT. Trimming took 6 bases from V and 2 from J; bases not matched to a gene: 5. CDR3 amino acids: CASSDRGTTGNTIYF. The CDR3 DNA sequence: TGTGCCAGCAGCGACAGGGGGACAACTGGAAACACCATATATTTT.

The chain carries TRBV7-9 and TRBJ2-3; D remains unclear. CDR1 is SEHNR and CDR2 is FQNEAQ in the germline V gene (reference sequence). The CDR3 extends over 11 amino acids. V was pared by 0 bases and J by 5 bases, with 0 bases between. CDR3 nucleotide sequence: TGTGCCAGCAGCTTAGCAGATACGCAGTATTTT. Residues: CASSLADTQYF.

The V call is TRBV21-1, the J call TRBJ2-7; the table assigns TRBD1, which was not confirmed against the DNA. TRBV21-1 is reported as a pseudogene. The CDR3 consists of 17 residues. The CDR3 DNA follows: TGTGCCAGCAGCAACAAACAGGGTAGCCCCATATCCTACGAGCAGTACTTC. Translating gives CASSNKQGSPISYEQYF.

The CDR3 reads CASSEWGRVPGANVLTF. The CDR3 region has the DNA TGTGCCAGCAGTGAATGGGGCAGGGTCCCTGGGGCCAACGTCCTGACTTTC. The V call is TRBV2, the J call TRBJ2-6; a possible D gene is TRBD1 (5 bases). V was trimmed by 2 bases and J by 2 bases, leaving 13 bases between them. This CDR3 contains 17 residues. The germline V gene encodes CDR1 SNHLY and CDR2 FYNNEI.